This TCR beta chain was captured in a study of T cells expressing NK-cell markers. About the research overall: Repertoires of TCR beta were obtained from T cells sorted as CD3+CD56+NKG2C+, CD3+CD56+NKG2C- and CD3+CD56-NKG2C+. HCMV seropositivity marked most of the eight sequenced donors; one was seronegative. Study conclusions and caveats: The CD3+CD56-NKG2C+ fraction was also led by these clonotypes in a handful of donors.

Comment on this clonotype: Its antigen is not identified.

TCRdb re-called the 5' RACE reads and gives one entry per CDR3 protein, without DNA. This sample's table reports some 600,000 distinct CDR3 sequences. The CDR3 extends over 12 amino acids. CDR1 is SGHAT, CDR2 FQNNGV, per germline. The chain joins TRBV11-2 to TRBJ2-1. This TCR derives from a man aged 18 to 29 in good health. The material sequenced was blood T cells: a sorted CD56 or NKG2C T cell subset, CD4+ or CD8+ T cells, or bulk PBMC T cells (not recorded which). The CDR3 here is CASSRTINEQFF.